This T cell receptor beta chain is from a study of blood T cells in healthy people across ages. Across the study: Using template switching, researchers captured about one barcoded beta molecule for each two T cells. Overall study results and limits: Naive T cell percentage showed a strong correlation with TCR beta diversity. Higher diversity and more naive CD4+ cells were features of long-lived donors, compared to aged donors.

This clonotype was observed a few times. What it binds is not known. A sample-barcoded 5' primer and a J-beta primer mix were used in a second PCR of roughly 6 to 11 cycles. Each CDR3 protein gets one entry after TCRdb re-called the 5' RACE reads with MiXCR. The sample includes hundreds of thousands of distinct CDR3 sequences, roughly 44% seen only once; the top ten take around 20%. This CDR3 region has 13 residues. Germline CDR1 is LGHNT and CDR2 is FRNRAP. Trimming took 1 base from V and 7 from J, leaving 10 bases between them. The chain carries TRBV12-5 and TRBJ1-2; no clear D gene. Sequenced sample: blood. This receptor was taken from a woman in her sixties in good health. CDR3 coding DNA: TGTGCTAGTGGTTTGGGGACGGCCAGTGGCTACACCTTC. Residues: CASGLGTASGYTF. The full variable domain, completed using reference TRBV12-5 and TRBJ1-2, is DARVTQTPRHKVTEMGQEVTMRCQPILGHNTVFWYRQTMMQGLELLAYFRNRAPLDDSGMPKDRFSAEMPDATLATLKIQPSEPRDSAVYFCASGLGTASGYTFGSGTRLTVV.